A selection of T cell receptor beta chains follows, all from one sample in a study of monozygotic twins with inflammatory bowel disease. TCRdb re-called the 5' RACE reads and gives one entry per CDR3 protein, without DNA. This table lists approximately 400,000 distinct CDR3 sequences. The sample consisted of blood. The receptor source for this set is a human donor with ulcerative colitis or Crohn's disease, or a healthy co-twin of an affected twin (not recorded which). Each CDR3 is given with its conserved first and last residue.

TRBJ2-3	TRBV11-2	CASSLDPPGLAGGWSTDTQYF
TRBJ2-3	TRBV19	CASSIKGQADTQYF
TRBJ2-6	TRBV5-4	CASSMGLAGGSGANVLTF
TRBJ2-2	TRBV29-1	CSVLTGTGNTGELFF
TRBJ1-5	TRBV6-1	CASEVGYSNQPQHF
TRBJ1-3	TRBV7-2	CASSLGRNSGNTIYF
TRBJ1-4	TRBV6-1	CASTRVGSANEKLFF
TRBJ2-3	TRBV24-1	CATSVGTGSTDTQYF
TRBJ2-6	TRBV12-3/TRBV12-4	CASSSLPSGANVLTF
TRBJ1-5	TRBV19	CASSQTARQPQHF
TRBJ2-7	TRBV29-1	CSVEAAGRGASSYEQYF
TRBJ1-1	TRBV6-5	CASSYSIPPLGKSEAFF
TRBJ2-1	TRBV9	CASSVAQRGQQFF
TRBJ2-7	TRBV6-5	CASSYRPAGRYEQYF
TRBJ1-4	TRBV12-3/TRBV12-4	CASSLRQTPNEKLFF
TRBJ2-6	TRBV27	CASSLLDSHSGANVLTF
TRBJ1-2	TRBV15	CATSRDNRVNYGYTF